This T cell receptor beta chain was observed in a study of vaccination effects on CD4 cells after COVID-19 (dated by TCRdb to between 2021 and 2022). About the full investigation: The ViraFEST assay stimulated PBMC with viral peptide pools and then used TCR sequencing to identify antigen-specific CD4+ T cell clonotypes by expansion. Participants received two doses of either the BNT162b2 or the mRNA-1273 mRNA SARS-CoV-2 vaccine. Pre-vaccine samples from a couple of convalescent patients were drawn 16 days and one week before the first dose, 142 and 148 days after COVID-19 diagnosis. A few million PBMC per well were cultured with about 9.6 ug/ml peptides in IMDM containing approximately 4.7% human AB serum, about 10 IU/ml IL-2 and gentamicin. The study compared SARS-CoV-2 spike-specific CD4+ TCR repertoires before and after mRNA vaccination in COVID-19 convalescent patients and infection-naive vaccine recipients. A total of 9 to 11 COVID-19 convalescent patients and several SARS-CoV-2-naive healthy vaccine recipients were included in the full study. Cultures from other donors in the study were sequenced using the Oncomine TCR Beta short-read assay on an Illumina iSeq 100. The paper's findings and limits, for the study overall: Both infection-induced and vaccine-induced clones contracted markedly at late post-vaccination timepoints, which is consistent with waning T cell responses. In convalescent patients, the post-vaccine spike-reactive repertoire consisted mainly of new vaccine-induced clones, largely distinct from infection-induced clones. The study was limited by a small number of convalescent patients and lacked early post-infection timepoints.

Receptor amplification or capture employed the immunoSEQ multiplex PCR assay. DNA from the CD4+ T cells that had been cultured and isolated underwent TCR beta CDR3 sequencing. Per the authors' processing: The analysis removed non-productive TCR sequences, trimmed reads to the CDR3 region, and retained only CDR3s that were 7 or more amino acids long. Antigen-specific clonotypes were identified with the MANAFEST web app by comparing expansion in peptide wells against reference cultures. For clones to be considered positive, expansion at FDR<0.05 versus reference and all other wells, an odds ratio above 5, and a frequency above 0.1% in two replicate wells were required. Cross-reactive clonotypes were defined as significantly expanded in SARS-CoV-2 spike wells and in at least one common cold coronavirus spike condition. CDR3 similarity was assessed by Levenshtein distance using the stringdist R package, and unrooted trees were constructed with ape in R 3.6.1. Entries here come from immuneACCESS through TCRdb and include only in-frame sequences with V and J called. Some clones fail to appear in such tables; in the studies checked, an unresolved V gene covers under half of the shortfall, and the cause of the remainder is unknown. The DNA was the basis for D and trimming; V, J and clone size are from that table. The sample includes roughly 60,000 clones, with about 69% observed a single time. The top ten clones comprise roughly a quarter of the sample.

There are 17 amino acids in the CDR3, from cysteine to phenylalanine inclusive. Only the CDR3 DNA is retained, 51 bases long and in frame from the first base. According to the germline V gene (reference sequence), CDR1 reads MNHEY and CDR2 reads SMNVEV. The germline V and J ends show losses of 5 bases and 8 bases respectively, and no gene match explains 13 bases of the junction. On this clone itself: Its antigen is currently not known. One base away there is no much larger clone; base qualities are not given.

After less than eleven days of culture, CD4+ T cells were isolated with the EasySep CD4+ T cell isolation kit. Convalescent patients had PCR-confirmed SARS-CoV-2 infection between March and December 2020, before Alpha, Beta and Delta variants emerged in the United States. Half of the culture medium was replaced with fresh IL-2-containing medium on days 3 and 7. Each peptide stimulation condition was cultured in triplicate wells unless otherwise noted. Using Ficoll-Paque Plus gradient centrifugation, PBMC were separated from whole blood and then either used fresh or cryopreserved at -140C. The QIAamp micro DNA kit was used to extract genomic DNA from the cultured CD4+ T cells.

The clonotype comes from a human donor who had a prior SARS-CoV-2 infection. The V and J genes are TRBV27 and TRBJ2-1; 12 bases in between match TRBD2. The sample was CD4+ T cells from PBMCs cultured without peptide, taken before COVID-19 vaccination. Read as DNA, the sequence is TGTGCCAGCAGTCTTATTCTAGCGGGGGGGCCGGGGCATGAGCAGTTCTTC. It codes for CASSLILAGGPGHEQFF.